Following are 23 T cell receptor beta chains from one sample sequenced in a study of shared clonotypes between healthy human individuals. TCRdb keeps only in-frame clones here, not all; method: immunoSEQ multiplex PCR. The sample lists hundreds of thousands of clones; about 95% were seen once. CD45RO-negative, CCR7-positively selected cells formed the naive CD8 fraction, excluding terminally differentiated effector memory CD45RA+ cells. Specimen: naive CD8+ T cells sorted from blood. The receptors originated from a woman aged 30 to 39 in good health.

The V call is TRBV7-2, the J call TRBJ2-1; D not certain. The CDR3 sequence is 15 residues long. Trimming took 8 bases from V and 2 from J, leaving 16 bases between them. Germline CDR1 SGHTA, CDR2 FQGNSA. The CDR3 nucleotides are TGTGCCAGCTCCCGTGACCCCGACCCCTACAATGAGCAGTTCTTC. Protein product: CASSRDPDPYNEQFF.

The chain combines TRBV27 with TRBJ1-5; D is perhaps TRBD1 (6 bases). V was clipped by 8 bases and J by 2 bases, with 16 bases between them. Germline V gene data show CDR1 as MNHEY and CDR2 as SMNVEV (reference sequence). The CDR3 sequence is 15 residues long. CDR3 residues: CASSSGTYGNQPQHF. Here the CDR3 DNA reads TGTGCCAGCTCGTCAGGGACATATGGCAATCAGCCCCAGCATTTT.

The rearrangement links TRBV5-6 to TRBJ2-1; D perhaps matches TRBD2 (5 bases). The CDR3 is 13 amino acids. The V gene's germline CDR1 is SGHDT and CDR2 YYEEEE. Trimming took off 2 bases at V and 4 bases at J, with 7 bases between the two ends. The CDR3 is CASSFTRYNEQFF. Here the CDR3 DNA reads TGTGCCAGCAGCTTCACTAGGTACAATGAGCAGTTCTTC. The variable domain in full, completed from reference TRBV5-6 and TRBJ2-1, reads DAGVTQSPTHLIKTRGQQVTLRCSPKSGHDTVSWYQQALGQGPQFIFQYYEEEERQRGNFPDRFSGHQFPNYSSELNVNALLLGDSALYLCASSFTRYNEQFFGPGTRLTVL.

Comment on this clone: A read error may account for a junction end that differs from germline. CDR3 protein: CASSLSGGPSNEPQHF. CDR3 DNA: TGCGCCAGCAGCCTAAGTGGAGGACCCAGCAATGAGCCCCAGCATTTT. The chain is built from TRBV4-1 and TRBJ1-5; D unresolved. Germline V gives CDR1 MGHRA, CDR2 YSYEKL. CDR3 length: 16 residues.

The rearrangement joins TRBV18 to TRBJ1-2; perhaps TRBD1 as D (5 bases). Germline V gene lookup returns CDR1 KGHSH and CDR2 LQKENI. This CDR3 contains 15 residues. V lost 0 bases and J lost 3, with 11 bases in between. The CDR3 DNA is TGTGCCAGCTCACCACCGCCAGGGTCCTACTATGGCTACACCTTC. Translated: CASSPPPGSYYGYTF.

The genes are TRBV2 and TRBJ2-7; D might be TRBD1 (6 bases). Germline lookup yields CDR1 SNHLY and CDR2 FYNNEI. The CDR3 spans 16 residues. V lost 6 bases to trimming and J lost 0 bases, with 18 bases between them. CDR3 bases: TGTGCCAGCAGGGCTAACAGGGAGACGTCCTCCTACGAGCAGTACTTC. Residues: CASRANRETSSYEQYF.

The CDR3 sequence: CASSLSGTGGNYEQFF. CDR3 sequence (DNA): TGTGCCAGCAGTTTAAGCGGGACAGGGGGAAACTACGAGCAGTTCTTC. This sequence joins TRBV28 and TRBJ2-1, with TRBD1 matching 11 bases. CDR3 length equals 16 residues. Germline V lookup: CDR1 MDHEN, CDR2 SYDVKM. The ends lost 2 bases at V and 10 bases at J; junction bases unmatched: 10. Full variable domain (outside the CDR3, taken from reference TRBV28 and TRBJ2-1): DVKVTQSSRYLVKRTGEKVFLECVQDMDHENMFWYRQDPGLGLRLIYFSYDVKMKEKGDIPEGYSVSREKKERFSLILESASTNQTSMYLCASSLSGTGGNYEQFFGPGTRLTVL.

V and J are TRBV6-6 and TRBJ1-1, with a possible D match to TRBD1 (6 bases). The V end was cut by 0 bases, the J end by 4 bases, with 9 bases between. In germline, CDR1 is MNHNY, CDR2 SVGAGI (reference sequence). CDR3 length equals 14 residues. The chain's CDR3 is CASSYSSRGTEAFF. Written as DNA, the CDR3 is TGTGCCAGCAGTTACTCGTCCAGGGGCACTGAAGCTTTCTTT.

Of note for this clone: The sample carries other DNA sequences with the same CDR3. V gene TRBV28 combines with J gene TRBJ2-7, with D tentatively TRBD1 or TRBD2 (5 bases each). Deletions cut 2 bases from V and 0 bases from J, with 8 bases between. Germline lookup yields CDR1 MDHEN and CDR2 SYDVKM. The CDR3 has 14 residues. The chain's CDR3 is CASSLRGNSYEQYF. The CDR3 DNA reads as TGTGCCAGCAGTTTACGGGGCAACTCCTACGAGCAGTACTTC.

The chain joins TRBV19 to TRBJ2-1, with TRBD1 matching over 11 bases. J gave up 8 bases and V 9 bases, and 15 bases lay outside the gene matches. Germline CDR1 and CDR2: LNHDA and SQIVND (reference sequence). This CDR3 region has 16 residues. Written as DNA, the CDR3 is TGTGCCAGCACACCGGACAGGGGGCTGGTTATCGATGAGCAGTTCTTC. Amino acids: CASTPDRGLVIDEQFF.

This chain joins TRBV9 and TRBJ1-3; D unresolved. Germline loops: CDR1 SGDLS, CDR2 YYNGEE. There are 11 residues in the CDR3. V dropped 4 bases and J dropped 1 base, with 0 bases sitting between them. CDR3 coding DNA: TGTGCCAGCAGCTCTGGAAACACCATATATTTT. Translated: CASSSGNTIYF.

The gene calls are TRBV7-6 and TRBJ2-2, with D hard to call. This CDR3 has 13 residues. Trimming pared 3 bases from V and 4 bases from J, leaving 6 bases between. CDR1 and CDR2 (germline): SGHVS, FNYEAQ. CDR3 sequence (DNA): TGTGCCAGCAGCTTCGCTAGCACCGGGGAGCTGTTTTTT. The encoded protein is CASSFASTGELFF.

This clone appeared once. The chain joins TRBV27 to TRBJ1-1, with D possibly being TRBD1 (5 bases). V lost 4 bases and J lost 1, with 10 bases in between. Germline V gene sequence: CDR1 MNHEY, CDR2 SMNVEV (reference sequence). This CDR3 is built from 14 residues. The CDR3 nucleotides read TGTGCCAGCAGTTGGGACCGGGCGAACACTGAAGCTTTCTTT. Translated, it gives CASSWDRANTEAFF.

The table lists this clone with a count of one. The chain recombines TRBV27 with TRBJ2-7, with 8 bases matching TRBD2. The CDR3 covers 16 residues. Germline V gene sequence: CDR1 MNHEY, CDR2 SMNVEV (reference sequence). V was clipped by 6 bases and J by 2 bases; unmatched bases: 12. In DNA, the CDR3 is TGTGCCAGCAGCCGACTTTTCGGGAGGGGCCCCTACGAGCAGTACTTC. The encoded protein is CASSRLFGRGPYEQYF.

The chain carries TRBV13 and TRBJ1-2; TRBD1 aligns across 11 bases. V trimming: 5 bases; J trimming: 1 base; junction bases outside the gene matches: 3. The CDR3 length is 15 residues. Germline assignment: CDR1 PRHDT and CDR2 FYEKMQ (reference sequence). CDR3 protein: CASSPDRGRNYGYTF. The CDR3 nucleotides are TGTGCCAGCAGCCCGGACAGGGGGCGTAACTATGGCTACACCTTC.

The rearrangement joins TRBV4-1 to TRBJ2-1, with D tentatively TRBD1 (5 bases). Germline CDR1 is MGHRA and CDR2 is YSYEKL. This CDR3 has 12 amino acids. V was trimmed by 5 bases and J by 9 bases, leaving 11 bases between them. The CDR3: CASSAQGGEQFF. The CDR3 region has the DNA TGCGCCAGCAGCGCCCAGGGCGGTGAGCAGTTCTTC.

CDR3 DNA sequence: TGTGCCAGCCGAGGACTAGAAAAGAGGCAGTTCTTC. Its translation: CASRGLEKRQFF. V and J are TRBV19 and TRBJ2-1; 7 positions agree with TRBD2. There are 12 residues in the CDR3. Germline CDR1 is LNHDA and CDR2 is SQIVND (reference sequence). Trimming removed 9 bases from V and 12 bases from J; junction bases left unmatched: 11. The variable domain in full, with the rest retrieved from reference TRBV19 and TRBJ2-1, is DGGITQSPKYLFRKEGQNVTLSCEQNLNHDAMYWYRQDPGQGLRLIYYSQIVNDFQKGDIAEGYSVSREKKESFPLTVTSAQKNPTAFYLCASRGLEKRQFFGPGTRLTVL.

J is TRBJ2-5 and V is TRBV6-1; perhaps TRBD1 as D (6 bases). V lost 0 bases and J 3 bases, leaving 23 bases between the germline ends. Germline V CDR1 and CDR2: MNHNS, SASEGT. The CDR3 sequence is 19 residues long. The CDR3 protein is CASSEALRDTSVRKETQYF. The CDR3 bases are TGTGCCAGCAGTGAAGCGCTTAGGGACACCAGTGTGAGAAAAGAGACCCAGTACTTC.

This chain connects TRBV28 to TRBJ2-7, with TRBD1 as a possible D gene (5 bases). This CDR3 contains 14 residues. V lost 2 bases to trimming and J lost 3 bases, with 11 bases between them. CDR1 is MDHEN, CDR2 SYDVKM, per germline. The CDR3 DNA sequence: TGTGCCAGCAGTTTAGACAGCAGTTACTACGAGCAGTACTTC. This codes for CASSLDSSYYEQYF.

V usage is TRBV13 and J usage is TRBJ1-1; 9 nucleotides align to TRBD1. Germline V gives CDR1 PRHDT, CDR2 FYEKMQ (reference sequence). The junction had 4 bases not matched to a gene; V was cut back by 4 bases and J by 4 bases. The CDR3 is made up of 14 amino acids. The CDR3: CASSSPTGGTEAFF. The CDR3 DNA is TGTGCCAGCAGCTCCCCGACAGGGGGCACTGAAGCTTTCTTT.

The V call is TRBV19, the J call TRBJ2-7; D is uncertain. The ends were cut back, 5 bases at V and 3 bases at J, with 11 bases in the middle. Germline lookup yields CDR1 LNHDA and CDR2 SQIVND (reference sequence). CDR3 size: 13 residues. The CDR3 DNA reads TGTGCCAGTAGTCTCGGGCCCCTCTACGAGCAGTACTTC. Translation: CASSLGPLYEQYF.

This chain links TRBV28 with TRBJ2-1, with TRBD2 identical over 10 bases. V lost 5 bases to trimming and J lost 3 bases; unmatched junction nucleotides: 7. Germline V gene lookup returns CDR1 MDHEN and CDR2 SYDVKM. The CDR3 loop spans 16 amino acids. The CDR3 loop is CASSQYSGRLYNEQFF. The CDR3 DNA sequence: TGTGCCAGCAGTCAATATAGCGGGAGGCTCTACAATGAGCAGTTCTTC.

The gene calls are TRBV5-6 and TRBJ1-2, with a possible D match to TRBD1 (6 bases). This CDR3 is built from 13 residues. Trimming pared 2 bases from V and 6 bases from J, leaving 11 bases between. CDR1 is SGHDT and CDR2 is YYEEEE in the germline V gene. The chain's CDR3 is CASSFGGQDGYTF. The CDR3 nucleotides read TGTGCCAGCAGCTTTGGGGGCCAGGATGGCTACACCTTC.